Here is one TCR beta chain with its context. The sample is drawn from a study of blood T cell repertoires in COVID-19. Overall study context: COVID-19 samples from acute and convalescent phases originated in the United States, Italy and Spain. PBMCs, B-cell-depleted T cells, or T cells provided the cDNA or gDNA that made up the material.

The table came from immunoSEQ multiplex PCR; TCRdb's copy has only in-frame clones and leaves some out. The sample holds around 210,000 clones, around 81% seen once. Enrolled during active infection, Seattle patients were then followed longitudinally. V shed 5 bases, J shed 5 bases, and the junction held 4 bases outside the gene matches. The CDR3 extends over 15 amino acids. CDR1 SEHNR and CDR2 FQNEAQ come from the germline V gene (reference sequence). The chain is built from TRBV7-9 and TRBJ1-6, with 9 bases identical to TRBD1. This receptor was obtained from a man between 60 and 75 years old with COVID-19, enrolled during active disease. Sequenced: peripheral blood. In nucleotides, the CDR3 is TGTGCCAGCAGCCCCGGGGACAGGGATAATTCACCCCTCCACTTT. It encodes CASSPGDRDNSPLHF.